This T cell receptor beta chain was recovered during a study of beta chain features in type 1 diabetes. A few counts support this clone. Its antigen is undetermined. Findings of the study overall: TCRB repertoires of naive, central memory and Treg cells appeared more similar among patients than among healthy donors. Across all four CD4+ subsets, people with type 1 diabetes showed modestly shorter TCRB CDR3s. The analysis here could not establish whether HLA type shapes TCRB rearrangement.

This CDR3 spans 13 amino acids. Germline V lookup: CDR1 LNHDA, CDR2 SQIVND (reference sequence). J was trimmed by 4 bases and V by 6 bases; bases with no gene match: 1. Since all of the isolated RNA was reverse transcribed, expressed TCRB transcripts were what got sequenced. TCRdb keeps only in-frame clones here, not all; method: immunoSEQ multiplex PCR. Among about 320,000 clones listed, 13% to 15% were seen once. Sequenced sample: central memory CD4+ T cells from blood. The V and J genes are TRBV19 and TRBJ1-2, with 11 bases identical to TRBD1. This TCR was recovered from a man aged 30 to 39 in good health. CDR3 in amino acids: CASRGQGAYGYTF. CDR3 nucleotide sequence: TGTGCCAGTAGAGGACAGGGGGCCTATGGCTACACCTTC.